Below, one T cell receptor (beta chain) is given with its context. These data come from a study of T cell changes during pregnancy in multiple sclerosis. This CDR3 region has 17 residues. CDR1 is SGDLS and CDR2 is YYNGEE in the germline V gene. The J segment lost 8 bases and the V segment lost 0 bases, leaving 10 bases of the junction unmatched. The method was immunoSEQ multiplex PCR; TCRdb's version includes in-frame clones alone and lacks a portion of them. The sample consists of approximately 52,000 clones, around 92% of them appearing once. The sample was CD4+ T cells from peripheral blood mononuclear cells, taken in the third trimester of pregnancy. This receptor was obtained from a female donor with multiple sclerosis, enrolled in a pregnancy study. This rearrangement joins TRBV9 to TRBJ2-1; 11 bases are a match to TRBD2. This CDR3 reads CASSVALLAGDVDEQFF. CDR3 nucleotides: TGTGCCAGCAGCGTAGCCCTACTAGCGGGAGACGTCGATGAGCAGTTCTTC.